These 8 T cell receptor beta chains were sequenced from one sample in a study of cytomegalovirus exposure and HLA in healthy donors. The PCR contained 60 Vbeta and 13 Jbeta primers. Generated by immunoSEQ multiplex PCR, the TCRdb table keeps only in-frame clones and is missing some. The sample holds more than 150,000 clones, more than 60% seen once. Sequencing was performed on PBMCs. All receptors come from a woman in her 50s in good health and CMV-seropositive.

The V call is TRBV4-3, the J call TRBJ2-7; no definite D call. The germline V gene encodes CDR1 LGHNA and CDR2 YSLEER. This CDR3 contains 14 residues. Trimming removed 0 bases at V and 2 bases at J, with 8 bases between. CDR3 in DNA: TGCGCCAGCAGCCAAGATGTCTTAACCTACGAGCAGTACTTC. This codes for CASSQDVLTYEQYF.

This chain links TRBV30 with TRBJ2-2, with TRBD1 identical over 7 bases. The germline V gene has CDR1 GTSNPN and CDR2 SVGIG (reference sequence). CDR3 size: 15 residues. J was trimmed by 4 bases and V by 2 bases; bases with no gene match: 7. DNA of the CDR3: TGTGCCTGGAGTAAGAAGGGGGCAGGCACCGGGGAGCTGTTTTTT. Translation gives CAWSKKGAGTGELFF.

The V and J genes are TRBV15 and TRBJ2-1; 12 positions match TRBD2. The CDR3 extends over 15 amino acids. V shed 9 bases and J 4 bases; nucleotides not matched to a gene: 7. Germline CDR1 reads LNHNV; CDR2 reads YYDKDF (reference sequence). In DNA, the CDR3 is TGTGCCACTTCTAGCGGGAGGGCGACTTACAATGAGCAGTTCTTC. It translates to CATSSGRATYNEQFF.

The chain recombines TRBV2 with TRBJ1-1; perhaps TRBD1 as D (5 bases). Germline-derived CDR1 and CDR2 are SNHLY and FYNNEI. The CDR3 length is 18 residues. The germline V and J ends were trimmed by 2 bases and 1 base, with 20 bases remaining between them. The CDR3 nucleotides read TGTGCCAGCAGTGAAAGCCAGGGAGGTATGTGGGGGAACACTGAAGCTTTCTTT. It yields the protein CASSESQGGMWGNTEAFF.

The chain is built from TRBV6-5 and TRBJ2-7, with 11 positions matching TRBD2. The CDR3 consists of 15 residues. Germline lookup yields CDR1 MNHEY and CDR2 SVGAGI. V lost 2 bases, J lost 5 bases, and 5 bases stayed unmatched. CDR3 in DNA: TGTGCCAGCAGTTACGATAGCGGGGGGGCCCACGAGCAGTACTTC. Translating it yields CASSYDSGGAHEQYF.

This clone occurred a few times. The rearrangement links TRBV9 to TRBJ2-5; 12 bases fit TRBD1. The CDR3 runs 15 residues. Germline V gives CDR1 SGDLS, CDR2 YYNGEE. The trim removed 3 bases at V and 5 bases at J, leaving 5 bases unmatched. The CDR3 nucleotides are TGTGCCAGCAGCGAGGGACAGGGGGCCGAGGAGACCCAGTACTTC. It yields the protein CASSEGQGAEETQYF.

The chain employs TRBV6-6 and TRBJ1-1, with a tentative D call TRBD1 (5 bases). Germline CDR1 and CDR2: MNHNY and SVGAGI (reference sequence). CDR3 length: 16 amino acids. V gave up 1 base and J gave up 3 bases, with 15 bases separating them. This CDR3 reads CASSYLSPSGDTEAFF. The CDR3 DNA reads TGTGCCAGCAGTTACTTATCACCCTCGGGGGACACTGAAGCTTTCTTT.

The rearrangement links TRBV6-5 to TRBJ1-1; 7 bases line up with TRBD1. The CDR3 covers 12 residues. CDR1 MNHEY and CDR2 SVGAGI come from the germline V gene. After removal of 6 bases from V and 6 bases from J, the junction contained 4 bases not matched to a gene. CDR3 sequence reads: CASRRTGAEAFF. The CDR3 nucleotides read TGTGCCAGCAGACGAACAGGGGCTGAAGCTTTCTTT.